This T cell receptor beta chain comes out of a study of T cell responses to AZD1222 COVID-19 vaccine. Study-wide results and limits: Every sample of the repertoires postdated the peak T cell response.

Libraries were prepared by immunoSEQ multiplex PCR; TCRdb keeps only in-frame clonotypes and omits some of them. The sample yields roughly 36,000 clones, less than 90% seen once. As for this clone: Its specificity is unknown.

CDR3 length: 16 residues. Germline CDR1 SGHKS, CDR2 YYEKEE (reference sequence). Trimming pared 3 bases from V and 1 base from J, leaving 17 bases between. The J gene is TRBJ2-7, the V gene TRBV5-5; D ambiguous. This specimen was peripheral blood, taken on day 0 of AZD1222 vaccination. The sequence came from an adult in good health. As DNA, the CDR3 is TGTGCCAGCAGCTCAAGGCCGGGTTCCTTTTCCTACGAGCAGTACTTC. Translation gives CASSSRPGSFSYEQYF.